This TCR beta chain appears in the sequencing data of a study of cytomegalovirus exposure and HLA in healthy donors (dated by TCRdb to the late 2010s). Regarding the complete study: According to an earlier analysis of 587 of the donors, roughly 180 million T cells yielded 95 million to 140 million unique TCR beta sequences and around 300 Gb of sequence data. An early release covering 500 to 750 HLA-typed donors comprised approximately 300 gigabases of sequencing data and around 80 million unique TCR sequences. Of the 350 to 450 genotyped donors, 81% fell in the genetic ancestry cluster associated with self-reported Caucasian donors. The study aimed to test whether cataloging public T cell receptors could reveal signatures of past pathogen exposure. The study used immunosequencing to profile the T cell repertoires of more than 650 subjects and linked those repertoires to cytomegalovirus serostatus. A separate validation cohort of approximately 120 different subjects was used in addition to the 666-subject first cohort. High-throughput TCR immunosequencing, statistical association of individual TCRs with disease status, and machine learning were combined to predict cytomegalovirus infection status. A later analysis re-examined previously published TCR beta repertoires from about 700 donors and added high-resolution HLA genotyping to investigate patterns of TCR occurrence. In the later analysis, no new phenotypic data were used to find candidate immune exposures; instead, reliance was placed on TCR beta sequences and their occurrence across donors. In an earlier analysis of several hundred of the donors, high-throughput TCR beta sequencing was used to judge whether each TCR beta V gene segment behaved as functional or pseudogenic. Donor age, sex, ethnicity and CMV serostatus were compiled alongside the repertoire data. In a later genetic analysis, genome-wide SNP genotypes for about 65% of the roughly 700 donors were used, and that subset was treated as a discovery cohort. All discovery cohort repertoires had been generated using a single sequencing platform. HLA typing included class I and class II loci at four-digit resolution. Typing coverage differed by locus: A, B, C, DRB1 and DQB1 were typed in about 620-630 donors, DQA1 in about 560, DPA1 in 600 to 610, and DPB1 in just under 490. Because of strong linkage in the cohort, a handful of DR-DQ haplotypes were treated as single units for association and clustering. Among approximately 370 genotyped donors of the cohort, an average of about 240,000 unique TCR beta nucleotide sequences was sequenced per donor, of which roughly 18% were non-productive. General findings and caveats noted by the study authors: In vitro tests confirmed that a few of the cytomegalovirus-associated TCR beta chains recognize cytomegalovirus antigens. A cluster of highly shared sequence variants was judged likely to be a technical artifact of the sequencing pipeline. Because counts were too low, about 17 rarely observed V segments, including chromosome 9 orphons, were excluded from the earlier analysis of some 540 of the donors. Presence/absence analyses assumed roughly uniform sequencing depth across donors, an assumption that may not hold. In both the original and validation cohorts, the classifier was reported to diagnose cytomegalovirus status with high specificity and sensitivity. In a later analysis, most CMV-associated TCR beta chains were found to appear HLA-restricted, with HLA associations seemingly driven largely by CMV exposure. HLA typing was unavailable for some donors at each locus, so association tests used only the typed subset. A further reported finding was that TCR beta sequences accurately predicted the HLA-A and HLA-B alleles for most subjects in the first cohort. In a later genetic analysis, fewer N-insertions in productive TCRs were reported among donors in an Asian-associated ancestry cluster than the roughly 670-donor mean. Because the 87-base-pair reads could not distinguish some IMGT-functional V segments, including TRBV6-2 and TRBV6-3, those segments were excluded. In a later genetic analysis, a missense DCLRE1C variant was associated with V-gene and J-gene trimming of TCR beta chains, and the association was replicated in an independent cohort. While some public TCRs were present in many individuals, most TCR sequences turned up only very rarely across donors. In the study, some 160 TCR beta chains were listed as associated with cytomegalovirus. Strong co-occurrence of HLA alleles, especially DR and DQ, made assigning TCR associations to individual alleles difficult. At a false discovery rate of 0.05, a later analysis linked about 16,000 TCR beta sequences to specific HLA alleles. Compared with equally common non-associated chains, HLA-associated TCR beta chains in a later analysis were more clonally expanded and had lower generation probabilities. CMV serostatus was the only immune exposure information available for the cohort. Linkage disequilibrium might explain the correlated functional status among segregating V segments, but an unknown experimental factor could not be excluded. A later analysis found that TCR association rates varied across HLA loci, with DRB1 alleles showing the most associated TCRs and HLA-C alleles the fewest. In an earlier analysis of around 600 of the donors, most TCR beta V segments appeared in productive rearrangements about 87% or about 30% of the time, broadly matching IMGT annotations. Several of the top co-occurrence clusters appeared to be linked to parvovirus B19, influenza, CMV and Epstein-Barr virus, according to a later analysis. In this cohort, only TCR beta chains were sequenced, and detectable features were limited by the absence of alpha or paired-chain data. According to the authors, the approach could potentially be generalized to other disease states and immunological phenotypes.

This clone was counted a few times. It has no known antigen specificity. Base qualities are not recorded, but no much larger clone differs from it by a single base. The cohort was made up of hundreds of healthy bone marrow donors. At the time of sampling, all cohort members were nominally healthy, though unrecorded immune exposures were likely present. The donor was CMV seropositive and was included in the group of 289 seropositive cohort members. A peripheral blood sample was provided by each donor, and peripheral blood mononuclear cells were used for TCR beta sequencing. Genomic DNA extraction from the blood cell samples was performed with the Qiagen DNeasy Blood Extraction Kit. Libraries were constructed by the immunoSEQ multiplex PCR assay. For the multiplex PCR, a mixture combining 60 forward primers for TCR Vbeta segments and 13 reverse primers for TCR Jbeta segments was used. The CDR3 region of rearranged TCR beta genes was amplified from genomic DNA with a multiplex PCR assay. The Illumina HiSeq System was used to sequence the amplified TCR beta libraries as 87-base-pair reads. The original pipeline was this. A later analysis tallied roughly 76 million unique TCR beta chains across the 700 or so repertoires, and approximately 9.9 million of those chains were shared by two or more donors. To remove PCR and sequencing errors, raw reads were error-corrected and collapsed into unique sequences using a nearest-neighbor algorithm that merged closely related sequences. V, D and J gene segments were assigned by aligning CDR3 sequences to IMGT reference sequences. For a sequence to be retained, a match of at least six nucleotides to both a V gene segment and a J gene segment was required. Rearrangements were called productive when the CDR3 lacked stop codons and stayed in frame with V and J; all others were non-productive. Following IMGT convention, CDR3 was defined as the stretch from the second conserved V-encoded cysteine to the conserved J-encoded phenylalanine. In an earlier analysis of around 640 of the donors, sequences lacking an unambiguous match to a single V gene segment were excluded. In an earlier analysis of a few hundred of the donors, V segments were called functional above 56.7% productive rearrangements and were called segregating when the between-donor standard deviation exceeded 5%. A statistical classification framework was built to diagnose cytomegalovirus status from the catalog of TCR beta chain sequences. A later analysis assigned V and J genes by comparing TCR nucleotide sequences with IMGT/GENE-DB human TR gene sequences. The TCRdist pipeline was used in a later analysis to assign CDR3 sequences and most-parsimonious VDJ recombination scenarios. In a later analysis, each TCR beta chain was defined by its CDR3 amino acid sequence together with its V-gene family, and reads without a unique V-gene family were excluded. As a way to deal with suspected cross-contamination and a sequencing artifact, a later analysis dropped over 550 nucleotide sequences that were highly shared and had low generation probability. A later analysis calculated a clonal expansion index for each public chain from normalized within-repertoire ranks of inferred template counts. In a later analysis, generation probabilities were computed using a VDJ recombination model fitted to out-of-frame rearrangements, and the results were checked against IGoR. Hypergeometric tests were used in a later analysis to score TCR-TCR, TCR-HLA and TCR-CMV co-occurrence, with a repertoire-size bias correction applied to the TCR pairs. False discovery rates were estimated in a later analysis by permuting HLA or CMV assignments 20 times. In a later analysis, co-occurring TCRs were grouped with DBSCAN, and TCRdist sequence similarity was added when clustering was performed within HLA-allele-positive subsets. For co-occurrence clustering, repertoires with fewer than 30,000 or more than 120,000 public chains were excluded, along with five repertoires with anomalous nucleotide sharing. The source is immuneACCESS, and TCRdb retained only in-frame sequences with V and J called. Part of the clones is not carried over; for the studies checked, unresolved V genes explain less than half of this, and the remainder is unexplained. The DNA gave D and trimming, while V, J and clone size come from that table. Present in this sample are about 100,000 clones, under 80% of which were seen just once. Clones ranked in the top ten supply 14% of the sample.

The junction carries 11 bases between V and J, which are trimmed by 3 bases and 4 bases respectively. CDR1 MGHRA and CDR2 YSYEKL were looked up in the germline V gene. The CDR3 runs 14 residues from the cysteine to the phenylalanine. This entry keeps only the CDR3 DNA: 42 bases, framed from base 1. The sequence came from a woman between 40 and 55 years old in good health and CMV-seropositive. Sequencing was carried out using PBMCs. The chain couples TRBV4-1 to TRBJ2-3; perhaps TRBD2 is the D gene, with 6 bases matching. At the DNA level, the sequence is TGCGCCAGCAGCCACTACCCGGGAGCAGATACGCAGTATTTT. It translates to CASSHYPGADTQYF.